This is a list of T cell receptor beta chains from one sample in a study of cytomegalovirus exposure and HLA in healthy donors. Clones were sequenced by immunoSEQ multiplex PCR, and TCRdb holds only the in-frame ones, with some missing. The data contain 140,000 to 150,000 clones, 65% to 80% of them singletons. The sample comprised PBMCs. These receptors originate from a man aged 35 to 55 in good health and CMV-seropositive. The CDR3 runs from the conserved cysteine through the conserved F or W. Fields, in order: clone size, D gene, J gene, V gene, CDR3 protein, CDR3 DNA. The D gene is left open where the match is weak. Size values are once, few and many counts, or a class for expanded clones, and some rows have none.

clone_size: .; d_call: .; j_call: TRBJ1-2; v_call: TRBV28; cdr3_aa: CASSFGGGVGYTF; cdr3_nt: TGTGCCAGCAGTTTCGGTGGAGGGGTGGGCTACACCTTC
clone_size: .; d_call: .; j_call: TRBJ2-7; v_call: TRBV5-1; cdr3_aa: CASSLAVGATGYEQYF; cdr3_nt: TGCGCCAGCAGCTTGGCCGTAGGGGCTACGGGCTACGAGCAGTACTTC
clone_size: few; d_call: .; j_call: TRBJ2-1; v_call: TRBV2; cdr3_aa: CAIYRVPSSYNEQFF; cdr3_nt: TGTGCCATCTACAGGGTCCCGAGCTCCTACAATGAGCAGTTCTTC
clone_size: once; d_call: .; j_call: TRBJ2-7; v_call: TRBV18; cdr3_aa: CASSPEASRLLYEQYF; cdr3_nt: TGTGCCAGCTCACCGGAGGCCAGCCGTCTGCTCTACGAGCAGTACTTC
clone_size: .; d_call: .; j_call: TRBJ1-1; v_call: TRBV5-4; cdr3_aa: CASSFDRNTEAFF; cdr3_nt: TGTGCCAGCAGCTTCGACAGAAACACTGAAGCTTTCTTT
clone_size: .; d_call: .; j_call: TRBJ2-2; v_call: TRBV27; cdr3_aa: CASSFGLLTGELFF; cdr3_nt: TGTGCCAGCAGTTTTGGGCTTTTAACCGGGGAGCTGTTTTTT
clone_size: .; d_call: .; j_call: TRBJ1-1; v_call: TRBV5-1; cdr3_aa: CASSLVSTRMNTEAFF; cdr3_nt: TGCGCCAGCAGCTTGGTATCAACTCGCATGAACACTGAAGCTTTCTTT
clone_size: .; d_call: TRBD1; j_call: TRBJ1-4; v_call: TRBV28; cdr3_aa: CASSLVPTGATNEKLFF; cdr3_nt: TGTGCCAGCAGTTTAGTCCCTACAGGGGCAACTAATGAAAAACTGTTTTTT
clone_size: .; d_call: .; j_call: TRBJ2-7; v_call: TRBV5-1; cdr3_aa: CASSWVQGNEQYF; cdr3_nt: TGCGCCAGCAGCTGGGTCCAGGGCAACGAGCAGTACTTC
clone_size: .; d_call: .; j_call: TRBJ2-7; v_call: TRBV28; cdr3_aa: CASSRWGPYEQYF; cdr3_nt: TGTGCCAGCAGCCGGTGGGGGCCCTACGAGCAGTACTTC
clone_size: .; d_call: .; j_call: TRBJ1-1; v_call: TRBV6-5; cdr3_aa: CASSWQGNTEAFF; cdr3_nt: TGTGCCAGCAGTTGGCAGGGGAACACTGAAGCTTTCTTT
clone_size: .; d_call: TRBD2; j_call: TRBJ2-3; v_call: TRBV2; cdr3_aa: CASSGIAGADTQYF; cdr3_nt: TGTGCCAGCAGTGGGATAGCGGGAGCAGATACGCAGTATTTT